This TCR beta chain was sequenced in a study of blood T cells in healthy people across ages. Study observations and caveats: In long-lived donors, naive CD4+ cell counts and diversity exceeded those of aged donors.

Trimming removed 1 base from V and 2 bases from J, with 7 bases in between. The CDR3 is made up of 14 amino acids. Germline V gene data show CDR1 as WSHSY and CDR2 as SAAADI. Donors each provided 7.5 to 10 milliliters of peripheral blood. Alongside a J-beta primer mix, a sample-barcoded 5' primer served in a second PCR lasting about 7 to 12 cycles. Each CDR3 protein is one row after TCRdb ran MiXCR on the 5' RACE reads. The table has under 2,000,000 distinct CDR3 sequences, around half seen once. Notes on this clonotype: Its antigen is not known.

This clonotype originated in a woman aged 35 to 49 in good health. Specimen: blood. V gene TRBV10-2 combines with J gene TRBJ2-3; no clear D gene. CDR3 nucleotide sequence: TGCGCCAGCAGTGAGTACCCCCTCACAGATACGCAGTATTTT. This translates into CASSEYPLTDTQYF.